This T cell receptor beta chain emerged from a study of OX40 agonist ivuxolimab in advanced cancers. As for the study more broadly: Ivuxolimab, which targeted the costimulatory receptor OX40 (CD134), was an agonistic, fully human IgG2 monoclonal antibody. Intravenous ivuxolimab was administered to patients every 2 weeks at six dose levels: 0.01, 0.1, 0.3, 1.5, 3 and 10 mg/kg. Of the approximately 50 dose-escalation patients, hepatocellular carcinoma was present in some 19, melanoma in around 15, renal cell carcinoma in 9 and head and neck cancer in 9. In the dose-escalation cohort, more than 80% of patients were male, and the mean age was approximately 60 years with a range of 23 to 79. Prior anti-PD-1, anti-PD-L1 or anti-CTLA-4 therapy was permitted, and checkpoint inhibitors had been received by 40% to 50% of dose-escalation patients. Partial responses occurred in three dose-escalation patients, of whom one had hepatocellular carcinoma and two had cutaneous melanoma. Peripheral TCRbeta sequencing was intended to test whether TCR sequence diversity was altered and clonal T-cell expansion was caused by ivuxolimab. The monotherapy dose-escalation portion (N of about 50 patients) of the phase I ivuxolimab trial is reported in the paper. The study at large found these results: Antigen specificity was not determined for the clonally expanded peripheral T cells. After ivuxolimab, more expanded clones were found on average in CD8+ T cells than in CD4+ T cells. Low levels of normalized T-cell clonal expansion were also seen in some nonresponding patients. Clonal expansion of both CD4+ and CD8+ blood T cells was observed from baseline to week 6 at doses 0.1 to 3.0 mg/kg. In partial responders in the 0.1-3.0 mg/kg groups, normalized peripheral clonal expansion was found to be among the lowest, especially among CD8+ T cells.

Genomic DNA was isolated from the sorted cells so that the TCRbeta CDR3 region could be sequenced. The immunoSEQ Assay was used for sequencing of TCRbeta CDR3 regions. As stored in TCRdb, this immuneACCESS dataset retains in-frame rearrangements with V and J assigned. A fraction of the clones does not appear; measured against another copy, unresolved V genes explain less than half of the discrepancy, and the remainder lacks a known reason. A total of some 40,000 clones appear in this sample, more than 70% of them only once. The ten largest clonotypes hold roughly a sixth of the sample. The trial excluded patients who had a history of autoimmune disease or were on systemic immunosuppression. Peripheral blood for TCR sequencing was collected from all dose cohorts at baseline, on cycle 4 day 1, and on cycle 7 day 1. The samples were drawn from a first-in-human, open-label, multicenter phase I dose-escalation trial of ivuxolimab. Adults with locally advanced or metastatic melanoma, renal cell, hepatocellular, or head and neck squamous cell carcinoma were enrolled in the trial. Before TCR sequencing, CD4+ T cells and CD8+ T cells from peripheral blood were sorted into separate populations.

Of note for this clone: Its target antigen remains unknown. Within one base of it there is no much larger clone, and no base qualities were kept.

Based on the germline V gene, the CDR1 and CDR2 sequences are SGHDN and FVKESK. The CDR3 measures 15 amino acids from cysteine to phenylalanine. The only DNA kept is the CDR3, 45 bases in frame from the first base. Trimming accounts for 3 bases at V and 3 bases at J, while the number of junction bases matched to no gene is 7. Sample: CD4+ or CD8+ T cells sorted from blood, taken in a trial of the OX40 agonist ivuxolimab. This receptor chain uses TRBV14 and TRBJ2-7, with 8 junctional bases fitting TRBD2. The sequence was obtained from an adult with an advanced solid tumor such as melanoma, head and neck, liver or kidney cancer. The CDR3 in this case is CASSHLSGGFYEQYF. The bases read TGTGCCAGCAGCCACCTGAGCGGGGGATTCTACGAGCAGTACTTC. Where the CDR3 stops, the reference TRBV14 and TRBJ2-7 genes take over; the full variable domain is EAGVTQFPSHSVIEKGQTVTLRCDPISGHDNLYWYRRVMGKEIKFLLHFVKESKQDESGMPNNRFLAERTGGTYSTLKVQPAELEDSGVYFCASSHLSGGFYEQYFGPGTRLTVT.